The 10 T cell receptor beta chains presented below share a single source sample, sequenced in a study of preoperative IRX-2 immunotherapy in early breast cancer. Measured with immunoSEQ multiplex PCR; TCRdb has only the in-frame clones, and not every one. The sample consists of 60,000 or so clones, around 94% of them appearing once. Specified treatment: preoperative locoregional IRX-2 cytokine immunotherapy. Collection took place from a patient treated with IRX-2 immunotherapy. The receptor set was obtained from a human donor with breast cancer.

A word on this clone: At one boundary the junction diverges from the germline segment, which might be a read error. The V gene is TRBV27, the J gene TRBJ1-6; maybe TRBD1 (5 bases). In germline, CDR1 is MNHEY, CDR2 SMNVEV (reference sequence). The CDR3 sequence is 15 residues long. CDR3 DNA: TGTGCCAGCAGTTTAGGGGCAGGGCTCAATTTACCCCTCCACTTT. Translation gives CASSLGAGLNLPLHF.

The chain recombines TRBV30 with TRBJ1-2; a possible D gene is TRBD1 (5 bases). This CDR3 region has 12 residues. The V gene's germline CDR1 is GTSNPN and CDR2 SVGIG (reference sequence). Trimming stripped 5 bases from V and 5 bases from J, with 12 bases between. DNA for the CDR3: TGTGCCTGGGACAGCTACTTATATGGCTACACCTTC. Translation: CAWDSYLYGYTF. The full variable domain, rest sourced from reference TRBV30 and TRBJ1-2, is SQTIHQWPATLVQPVGSPLSLECTVEGTSNPNLYWYRQAAGRGLQLLFYSVGIGQISSEVPQNLSASRPQDRQFILSSKKLLLSDSGFYLCAWDSYLYGYTFGSGTRLTVV.

The V and J genes are TRBV20-1 and TRBJ1-2, with D hard to call. CDR1 DFQATT and CDR2 SNEGSKA come from the germline V gene (reference sequence). With 2 bases removed from V and 4 bases from J, the gap between germline ends came to 5 bases. This CDR3 is built from 11 residues. CDR3 residues: CSARQPYGYTF. The CDR3 DNA is TGCAGTGCTAGACAGCCCTATGGCTACACCTTC.

This sequence joins TRBV5-1 and TRBJ2-2; D tentatively reads TRBD1 or TRBD2 (5 bases each). The germline CDR1 and CDR2 sequences are SGHRS and YFSETQ. This CDR3 region has 18 residues. Trimming left V 0 bases short and J 4 bases short, with 19 bases between. The CDR3 loop reads CASSLGSGRVLGTGELFF. In DNA form, the CDR3 reads TGCGCCAGCAGCTTGGGGTCGGGACGAGTTTTAGGCACCGGGGAGCTGTTTTTT. Full variable domain (rest looked up from reference TRBV5-1 and TRBJ2-2): KAGVTQTPRYLIKTRGQQVTLSCSPISGHRSVSWYQQTPGQGLQFLFEYFSETQRNKGNFPGRFSGRQFSNSRSEMNVSTLELGDSALYLCASSLGSGRVLGTGELFFGEGSRLTVL.

The rearrangement links TRBV27 to TRBJ2-1; the match to TRBD1 covers 8 bases. The J segment lost 5 bases and the V segment lost 2 bases, leaving 11 bases of the junction unmatched. This CDR3 comprises 17 residues. Per the germline V gene, CDR1 is MNHEY and CDR2 is SMNVEV (reference sequence). The chain's CDR3 is CASSLVVGTGFHNEQFF. The CDR3 DNA is TGTGCCAGCAGTTTAGTTGTAGGGACAGGTTTCCACAATGAGCAGTTCTTC.

The chain has TRBV10-3 and TRBJ2-5; no firm D call. CDR3 length: 12 residues. Germline V gene data show CDR1 as ENHRY and CDR2 as SYGVKD. With 3 bases removed from V and 2 bases from J, the gap between germline ends came to 4 bases. The CDR3 sequence: CAISDGQETQYF. DNA of the CDR3: TGTGCCATCAGTGACGGTCAAGAGACCCAGTACTTC.

The chain employs TRBV30 and TRBJ1-5; 9 nucleotides line up with TRBD1. Germline trimming cut 7 bases from V and 2 bases from J; bases unmatched to any gene: 3. Germline V gene sequence: CDR1 GTSNPN, CDR2 SVGIG (reference sequence). The CDR3 is 13 residues long. DNA for the CDR3: TGTGCCTTCGACAGGGGGGGCAATCAGCCCCAGCATTTT. The encoded protein is CAFDRGGNQPQHF. The full variable domain, completed using reference TRBV30 and TRBJ1-5, is SQTIHQWPATLVQPVGSPLSLECTVEGTSNPNLYWYRQAAGRGLQLLFYSVGIGQISSEVPQNLSASRPQDRQFILSSKKLLLSDSGFYLCAFDRGGNQPQHFGDGTRLSIL.

The genes are TRBV5-4 and TRBJ2-7; TRBD1 matches at 11 bases. From germline, CDR1 is SGHNT and CDR2 YYREEE (reference sequence). V lost 4 bases, J lost 0 bases, and 3 bases stayed unmatched. This CDR3 contains 15 residues. The CDR3 nucleotides are TGTGCCAGCAGCCCCGGACAGGGGGCCTCCTACGAGCAGTACTTC. Amino acids: CASSPGQGASYEQYF.

The CDR3 loop is CASSLPYGTSNTGELFF. The CDR3 DNA sequence: TGTGCCAGCAGCCTCCCCTATGGGACTAGCAACACCGGGGAGCTGTTTTTT. The rearrangement joins TRBV7-9 to TRBJ2-2; 9 bases align to TRBD2. Per the germline V gene, CDR1 is SEHNR and CDR2 is FQNEAQ (reference sequence). The CDR3 length is 17 residues. The V and J ends lost 5 bases and 2 bases, in that order; junction bases with no gene match: 9.

This rearrangement joins TRBV7-2 to TRBJ1-2, with D uncertain. Germline CDR1 is SGHTA and CDR2 is FQGNSA. The CDR3 spans 16 residues. V lost 1 base and J 5 bases, leaving 17 bases between the germline ends. The chain's CDR3 is CASSLDVRGAGYGYTF. The CDR3 DNA follows: TGTGCCAGCAGCTTAGACGTCCGGGGTGCAGGTTATGGCTACACCTTC.